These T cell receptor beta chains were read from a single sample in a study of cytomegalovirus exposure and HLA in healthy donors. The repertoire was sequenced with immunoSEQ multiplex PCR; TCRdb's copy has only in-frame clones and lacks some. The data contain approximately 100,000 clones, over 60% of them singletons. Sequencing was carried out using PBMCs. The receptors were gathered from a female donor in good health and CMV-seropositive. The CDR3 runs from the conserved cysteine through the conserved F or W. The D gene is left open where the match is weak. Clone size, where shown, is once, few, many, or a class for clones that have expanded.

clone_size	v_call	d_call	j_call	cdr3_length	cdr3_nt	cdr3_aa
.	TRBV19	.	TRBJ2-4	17	TGTGCCAGTAGTATAGAGCGGGGAATTCTAGCCAAAAACAGTCAGTACTTC	CASSIERGILAKNSQYF
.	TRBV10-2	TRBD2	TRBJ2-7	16	TGCGCCAGCAGTGAGTTTAAAAAGCGGGAGGGCTACGAGCAGTACTTC	CASSEFKKREGYEQYF
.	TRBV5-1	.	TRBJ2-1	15	TGCGCCAGCAGCTTGGACAGGATTAAATCCAATGAGCAGTTCTTC	CASSLDRIKSNEQFF
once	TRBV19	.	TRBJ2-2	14	TGTGCCAGTATCGCCCCGGGGAGATCCGGGGAGCTGTTTTTT	CASIAPGRSGELFF
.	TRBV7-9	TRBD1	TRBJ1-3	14	TGTGCCAGCAGCCCGACAGGGTATGGAAACACCATATATTTT	CASSPTGYGNTIYF
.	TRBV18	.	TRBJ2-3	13	TGTGCCAGCTCACGAGGCCAGACAGATACGCAGTATTTT	CASSRGQTDTQYF
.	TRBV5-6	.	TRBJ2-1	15	TGTGCCAGCAGCCTCCCTCCCGATTGGAGGAATGAGCAGTTCTTC	CASSLPPDWRNEQFF
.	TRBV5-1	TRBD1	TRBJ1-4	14	TGCGCCAGCAGCACGGGACAGGCTAATGAAAAACTGTTTTTT	CASSTGQANEKLFF
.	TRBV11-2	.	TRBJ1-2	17	TGTGCCAGCAGCTTACCCGACAGAGCCATTCGTAACTATGGCTACACCTTC	CASSLPDRAIRNYGYTF
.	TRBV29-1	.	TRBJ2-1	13	TGCAGCGTTGGGCATCAACAGGGCAATGAGCAGTTCTTC	CSVGHQQGNEQFF
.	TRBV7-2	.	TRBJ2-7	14	TGTGCCAGCAGCTTAGGGACAGAATACTACGAGCAGTACTTC	CASSLGTEYYEQYF
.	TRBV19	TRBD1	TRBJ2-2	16	TGTGCCAGTAGGACCGACCGGGACAGGGTCACCGGGGAGCTGTTTTTT	CASRTDRDRVTGELFF
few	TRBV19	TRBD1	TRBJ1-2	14	TGTGCCACCTCGTCCGGACAGGGGACCTATGGCTACACCTTC	CATSSGQGTYGYTF
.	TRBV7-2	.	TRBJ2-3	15	TGTGCCAGCAGCTTATCACAGACCAGCACAGATACGCAGTATTTT	CASSLSQTSTDTQYF
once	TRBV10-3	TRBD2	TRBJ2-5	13	TGTGCCATCAGCCCTCGGGGGGAGGAGACCCAGTACTTC	CAISPRGEETQYF
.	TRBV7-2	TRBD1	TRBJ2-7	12	TGTGCCAGCAGCTCTTCAGGGGGCGAGCAGTACTTC	CASSSSGGEQYF
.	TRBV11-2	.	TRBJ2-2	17	TGTGCCAGCAGCTTAGATAGGGCAGGGTCTCGGACCGGGGAGCTGTTTTTT	CASSLDRAGSRTGELFF
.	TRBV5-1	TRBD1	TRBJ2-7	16	TGCGCCAGCAGCTTCGGACCGGGACAGTTTTCCTACGAGCAGTACTTC	CASSFGPGQFSYEQYF
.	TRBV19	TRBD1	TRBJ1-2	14	TGTGCCAGTACCGCAGGGGGGTGGAATGATGGCTACACCTTC	CASTAGGWNDGYTF
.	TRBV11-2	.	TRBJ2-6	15	TGTGCCAGCAGCTTCGAGGGTAGGGGGGCCAACGTCCTGACTTTC	CASSFEGRGANVLTF
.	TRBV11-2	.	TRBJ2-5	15	TGTGCCAGCAGCTTAGCCGGACTTAGCCAAGAGACCCAGTACTTC	CASSLAGLSQETQYF
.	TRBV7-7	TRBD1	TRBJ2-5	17	TGTGCCAGCAGCCGGAGGAACTGGGGACAGGGGGCAGAGACCCAGTACTTC	CASSRRNWGQGAETQYF
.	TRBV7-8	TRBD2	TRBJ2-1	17	TGTGCCAGCAGCCCTCGACCGGTCGGACTAGCGCGCAATGAGCAGTTCTTC	CASSPRPVGLARNEQFF
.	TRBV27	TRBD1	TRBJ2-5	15	TGTGCCAGCAGTTCGTGGACAGGGGGCCAAGAGACCCAGTACTTC	CASSSWTGGQETQYF
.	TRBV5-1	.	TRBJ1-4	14	TGCGCCAGCAGCTTGGAGTCGGGTAATGAAAAACTGTTTTTT	CASSLESGNEKLFF
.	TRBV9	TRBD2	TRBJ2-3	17	TGTGCCAGCAGCGCCGTAGCGGGGGGGCACTGGACAGATACGCAGTATTTT	CASSAVAGGHWTDTQYF
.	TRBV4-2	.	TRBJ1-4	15	TGTGCCAGCAGCCAAGGTCTAGATTCCTTAGAAAAACTGTTTTTT	CASSQGLDSLEKLFF
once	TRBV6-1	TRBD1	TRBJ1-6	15	TGTGCCAGCACAGGGGGACAGGGGTATAATTCACCCCTCCACTTT	CASTGGQGYNSPLHF
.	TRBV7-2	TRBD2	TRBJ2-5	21	TGTGCCAGCAGCTTAGCTCGGTTCGGCGGGAGGGCCCTCGGGGACCAAGAGACCCAGTACTTC	CASSLARFGGRALGDQETQYF
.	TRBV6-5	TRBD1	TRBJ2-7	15	TGTGCCAGCAGCCCCGGGACAGGGGGGACCTACGAGCAGTACTTC	CASSPGTGGTYEQYF
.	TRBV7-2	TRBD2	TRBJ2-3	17	TGTGCCAGCAGCTTAGGCCCTAGCGGACTTAGCACAGATACGCAGTATTTT	CASSLGPSGLSTDTQYF
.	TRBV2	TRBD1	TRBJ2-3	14	TGTGCCAGCACCTCTGGGACAGGTCCGGATACGCAGTATTTT	CASTSGTGPDTQYF
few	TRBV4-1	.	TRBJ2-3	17	TGCGCCAGCAGCCAACTACTAGGCGGAGGTGGCACAGATACGCAGTATTTT	CASSQLLGGGGTDTQYF
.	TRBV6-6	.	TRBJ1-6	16	TGTGCCAGCAGTTTCGGACGGGGTCTGAATAATTCACCCCTCCACTTT	CASSFGRGLNNSPLHF
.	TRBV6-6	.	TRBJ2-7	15	TGTGCCAGCAGTAAGGTACAGGGTTCCACCTACGAGCAGTACTTC	CASSKVQGSTYEQYF
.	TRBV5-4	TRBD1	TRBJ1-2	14	TGTGCCAGCAGCAGCCGGACAGGGGTGATCGGCTACACCTTC	CASSSRTGVIGYTF
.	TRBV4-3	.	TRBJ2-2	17	TGCGCCAGCAGCCAAGCCCCGGGACAAGCATACACCGGGGAGCTGTTTTTT	CASSQAPGQAYTGELFF
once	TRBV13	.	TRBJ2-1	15	TGTGCCAGCAGCTCGCTAGCGAGCTCCTACAATGAGCAGTTCTTC	CASSSLASSYNEQFF
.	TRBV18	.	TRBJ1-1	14	TGTGCCAGCTCAAGAGGTCAGAAAGGGGCTGAAGCTTTCTTT	CASSRGQKGAEAFF
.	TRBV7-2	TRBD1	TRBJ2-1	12	TGTGCCAGCAGCCACGGACAGGGTAGGACGTTCTTC	CASSHGQGRTFF
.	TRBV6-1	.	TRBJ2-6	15	TGTGCCAGCAGTGAGCAATTCTCTGGGGCCAACGGCCTGACTTTC	CASSEQFSGANGLTF
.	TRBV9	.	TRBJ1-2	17	TGTGCCAGCAGCGTAGTTAACCTCCGAGGCCCGGAGGACGGCTACACCTTC	CASSVVNLRGPEDGYTF
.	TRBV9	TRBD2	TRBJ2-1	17	TGTGCCAGCAGCCCGCTTGGGACTAGCGGTTCCTACAATGAGCAGTTCTTC	CASSPLGTSGSYNEQFF
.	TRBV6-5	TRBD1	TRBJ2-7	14	TGTGCCAGCAGCCAGACAGGGGGCAGATACGAGCAGTACTTC	CASSQTGGRYEQYF
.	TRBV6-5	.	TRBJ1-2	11	TGTGCCAGCAGTGAAGTGAGGGCCTGTACCTTC	CASSEVRACTF
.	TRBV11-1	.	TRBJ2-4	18	TGTGCCAGCAGCTTTGGACAGGGAGGGGGTCTAGCCAAAAACAGTCAGTACTTC	CASSFGQGGGLAKNSQYF
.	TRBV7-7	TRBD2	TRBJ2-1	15	TGTGCCAGCAGCCGACTAGCGGGGGCCAACAATGAGCAGTTCTTC	CASSRLAGANNEQFF
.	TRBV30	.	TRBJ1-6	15	TGTGCCTGGAAGGAGACCTGGGGGCCTGGGTCACCCCTCCACTTT	CAWKETWGPGSPLHF
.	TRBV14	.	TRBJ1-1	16	TGTGCCAGCAGCCGAACAGGGCGACCTTTGAACACTGAAGCTTTCTTT	CASSRTGRPLNTEAFF
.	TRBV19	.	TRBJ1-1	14	TGTGCCAGTAGTACCCGGATTAGGGGCACTGAAGCTTTCTTT	CASSTRIRGTEAFF
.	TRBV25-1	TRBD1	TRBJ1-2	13	TGTGCCAGCAGTTACCAGGGGGCGCTTGGCTACACCTTC	CASSYQGALGYTF